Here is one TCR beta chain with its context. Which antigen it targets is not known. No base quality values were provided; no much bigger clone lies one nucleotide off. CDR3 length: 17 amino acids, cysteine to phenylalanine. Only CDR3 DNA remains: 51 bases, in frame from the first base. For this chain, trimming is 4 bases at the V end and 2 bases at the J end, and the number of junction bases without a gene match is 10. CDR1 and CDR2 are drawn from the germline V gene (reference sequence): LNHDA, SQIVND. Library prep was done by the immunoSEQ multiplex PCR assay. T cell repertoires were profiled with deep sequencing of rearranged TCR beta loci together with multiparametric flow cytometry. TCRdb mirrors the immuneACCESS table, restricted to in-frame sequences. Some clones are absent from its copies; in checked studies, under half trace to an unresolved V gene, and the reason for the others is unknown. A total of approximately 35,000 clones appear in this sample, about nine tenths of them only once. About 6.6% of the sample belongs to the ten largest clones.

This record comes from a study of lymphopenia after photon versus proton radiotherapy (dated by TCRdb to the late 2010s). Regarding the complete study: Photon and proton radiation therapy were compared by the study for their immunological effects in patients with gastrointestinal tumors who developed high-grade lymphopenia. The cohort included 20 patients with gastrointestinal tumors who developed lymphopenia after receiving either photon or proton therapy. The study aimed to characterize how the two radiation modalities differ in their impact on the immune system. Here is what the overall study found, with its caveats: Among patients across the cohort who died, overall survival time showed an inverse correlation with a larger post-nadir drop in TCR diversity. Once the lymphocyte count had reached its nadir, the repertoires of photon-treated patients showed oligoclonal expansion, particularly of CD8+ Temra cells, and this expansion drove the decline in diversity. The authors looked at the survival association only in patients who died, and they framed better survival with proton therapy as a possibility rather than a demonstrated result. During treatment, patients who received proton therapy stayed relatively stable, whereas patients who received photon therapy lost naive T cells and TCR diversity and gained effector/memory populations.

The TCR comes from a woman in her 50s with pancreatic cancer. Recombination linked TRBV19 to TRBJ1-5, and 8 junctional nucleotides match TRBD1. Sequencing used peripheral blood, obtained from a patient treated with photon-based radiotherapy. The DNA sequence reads TGTGCCAGTAGTAGTCGCAGGGGGCTGGGTGGCAATCAGCCCCAGCATTTT. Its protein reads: CASSSRRGLGGNQPQHF.